This T cell receptor (beta chain) emerged from a study of CD8 T cells in ankylosing spondylitis. MiXCR was run by TCRdb on the 5' RACE reads, yielding one entry per CDR3 protein. The sample has 350,000 or so distinct CDR3 sequences, 11% seen once. This clonotype was counted at least ten times. The CDR3 covers 14 residues. V dropped 5 bases and J dropped 7; count of bases not matched to a gene: 7. The germline gives CDR1 MNHEY, CDR2 SVGEGT. The chain joins TRBV6-2 or TRBV6-3 to TRBJ2-7; 11 bases are shared with TRBD2. This clonotype was sampled from a female donor with ankylosing spondylitis or in good health (not recorded which). The sequenced sample consisted of blood, either unsorted or a sorted T cell fraction (not recorded which). The CDR3 spells CASSLLAGGSEQYF. The CDR3 DNA reads TGTGCCAGCAGTCTCCTAGCGGGAGGTTCAGAGCAGTACTTC.